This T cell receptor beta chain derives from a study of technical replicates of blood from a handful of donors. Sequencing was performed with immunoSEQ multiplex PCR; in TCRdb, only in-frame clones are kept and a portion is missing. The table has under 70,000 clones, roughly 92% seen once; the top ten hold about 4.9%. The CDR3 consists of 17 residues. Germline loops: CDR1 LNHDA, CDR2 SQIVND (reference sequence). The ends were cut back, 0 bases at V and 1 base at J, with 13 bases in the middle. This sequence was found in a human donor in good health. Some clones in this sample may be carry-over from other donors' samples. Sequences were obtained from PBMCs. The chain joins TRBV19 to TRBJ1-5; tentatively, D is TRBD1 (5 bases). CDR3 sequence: CASSIDLGGNSNQPQHF. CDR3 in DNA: TGTGCCAGTAGTATAGATCTGGGGGGGAACAGCAATCAGCCCCAGCATTTT.